The clone carrying this TCR beta chain was found a few times. No antigen is known for it. A single record per CDR3 protein comes from TCRdb applying MiXCR to the reads. This table holds 700,000 to 850,000 distinct CDR3 sequences, approximately 32% found once. This sample was included in a study of T cell repertoires in cytomegalovirus infection. General study findings and limits: CMV-specific TCR beta clonotypes restricted by HLA-C dominated the ex vivo response.

CDR3 length: 10 residues. Trimming removed 7 bases from V and 9 bases from J, with 10 bases in between. The rearrangement links TRBV12-3 or TRBV12-4 to TRBJ2-7; D could derive from TRBD1 or TRBD2 (5 bases each). This TCR was sampled from a human donor in good health (CMV status not recorded). Some clones in this sample may be carry-over from other donors' samples. The input for sequencing was cultured CD8+ T cells from PBMCs, taken from culture after CMV antigen stimulation. CDR3 region: CASIRGRQYV. The DNA for the CDR3 is TGTGCCAGCATTAGGGGACGGCAGTACGTC.